Each of the 12 T cell receptor beta chains below was sequenced from the same sample in a study of PD-1 blockade in classical Hodgkin lymphoma. The time point is: cycle 4 day 1 (C4D1), after around six weeks of nivolumab. Relapse after autologous stem cell transplantation occurred in every patient, and brentuximab vedotin exposure varied. By magnetic negative selection, CD4+ T cells were purified from thawed PBMCs. Libraries were prepared by immunoSEQ multiplex PCR; TCRdb keeps only in-frame clonotypes and omits some of them. The data hold around 18,000 clones, with over 65% observed a single time. Source: CD4+ T cells from blood, taken before the fourth cycle of nivolumab. These receptor sequences come from a human donor with classical Hodgkin lymphoma.

CDR3 loop: CAWSGTYGEKLFF. The CDR3 nucleotides are TGTGCCTGGAGTGGAACCTATGGGGAAAAACTGTTTTTT. The V and J genes are TRBV30 and TRBJ1-4, with D uncertain. Germline V CDR1 and CDR2: GTSNPN, SVGIG (reference sequence). Trimming took off 1 base at V and 8 bases at J, with 11 bases between the two ends. This CDR3 region has 13 residues.

This clone was seen a handful of times. The chain links TRBV7-2 to TRBJ1-5; 7 bases agree with TRBD1. V lost 5 bases, J lost 2 bases, and 6 bases stayed unmatched. This CDR3 has 15 amino acids. Germline CDR1 and CDR2: SGHTA and FQGNSA. The CDR3 DNA is TGTGCCAGCAGCACGACAGGGTTCGGCAATCAGCCCCAGCATTTT. It codes for CASSTTGFGNQPQHF.

This sequence joins TRBV12-2 and TRBJ2-7; the table's D gene call, TRBD1, was not cross checked with the DNA. TRBV12-2 is recorded as a pseudogene. The CDR3 covers 15 residues. DNA of the CDR3: TGTGCAAGTCGGAGGGCGACAGGGTGTGCCTACGAGCAGTACTTC. It encodes CASRRATGCAYEQYF.

V and J are TRBV6-5 and TRBJ2-7; TRBD1 matches at 8 bases. Germline V gene sequence: CDR1 MNHEY, CDR2 SVGAGI. The CDR3 runs to 14 residues. V dropped 5 bases and J dropped 4; count of bases not matched to a gene: 7. This chain's CDR3 is CASSADRGVYEQYF. The CDR3 DNA sequence: TGTGCCAGCAGTGCCGACAGGGGTGTTTACGAGCAGTACTTC.

The gene calls are TRBV11-3 and TRBJ1-1; no clear D gene. The CDR3 is 14 amino acids. V was clipped by 1 base and J by 1 base, with 7 bases between them. Germline CDR1 and CDR2: SGHNT and YENEEA. The CDR3 DNA sequence: TGTGCCAGCAGCTTAGGTGGGAAGAACACTGAAGCTTTCTTT. Translation gives CASSLGGKNTEAFF.

This rearrangement joins TRBV9 to TRBJ2-2, with D possibly being TRBD1 (6 bases). Germline lookup yields CDR1 SGDLS and CDR2 YYNGEE. V was trimmed by 7 bases and J by 4 bases, leaving 23 bases between them. The CDR3 is 17 amino acids. CDR3 sequence (DNA): TGTGCCAGCTCCAAAATCCCAGGGGTCTCGGGCACCGGGGAGCTGTTTTTT. Its translation is CASSKIPGVSGTGELFF.

This clone was detected only once. The chain has TRBV7-8 and TRBJ2-5, with D possibly being TRBD2 (7 bases). The V and J ends lost 2 bases and 5 bases respectively, with 15 bases between them. This CDR3 spans 15 amino acids. In germline, CDR1 is SGHVS, CDR2 FQNEAQ. The CDR3 sequence is CASSLNRGGWETQYF. CDR3 nucleotide sequence: TGTGCCAGCAGCTTAAATAGGGGGGGGTGGGAGACCCAGTACTTC.

V is TRBV27 and J is TRBJ2-3; 9 bases line up with TRBD2. Per the germline V gene, CDR1 is MNHEY and CDR2 is SMNVEV (reference sequence). This CDR3 has 17 residues. With 5 bases clipped from V and 0 bases from J, the junction kept 9 bases outside the gene matches. The CDR3: CASSRIPLAGSTDTQYF. The CDR3 DNA reads TGTGCCAGCAGTCGAATCCCCCTAGCGGGAAGCACAGATACGCAGTATTTT.

The chain recombines TRBV21-1 with TRBJ2-2; the D call of TRBD2 is as the table states it, not checked on the DNA. TRBV21-1 is flagged as a pseudogene. The CDR3 loop spans 17 amino acids. CDR3 sequence reads: CASSSQREGLGTGELFF. DNA for the CDR3: TGTGCCAGCAGCAGTCAGCGGGAGGGCCTAGGCACCGGGGAGCTGTTTTTT.

By share of the sample, this clone is medium-sized. The chain couples TRBV25-1 to TRBJ2-7, with a weak D call TRBD2 (5 bases). The V and J ends lost 3 bases and 8 bases respectively, with 11 bases between them. This CDR3 region has 12 residues. Germline CDR1 MGHDK, CDR2 SYGVNS. The CDR3 is CASSDGLVKQYF. CDR3 nucleotide sequence: TGTGCCAGCAGTGATGGACTGGTGAAGCAGTACTTC.

The count of this clone is one. The rearrangement links TRBV5-1 to TRBJ2-1; 7 nucleotides match TRBD2. The length of the CDR3 is 15 residues. CDR1 and CDR2 from the germline V gene are SGHRS and YFSETQ. The J segment lost 4 bases and the V segment lost 7 bases, leaving 11 bases of the junction unmatched. CDR3: CASSPSSGPYNEQFF. CDR3 nucleotide sequence: TGCGCCAGCTCCCCCAGTAGCGGGCCATACAATGAGCAGTTCTTC.

The rearrangement links TRBV27 to TRBJ2-7; D call uncertain. CDR1 and CDR2 (germline): MNHEY, SMNVEV (reference sequence). The CDR3 extends over 13 amino acids. V lost 1 base and J 4 bases, leaving 8 bases between the germline ends. CDR3 in DNA: TGTGCCAGCAGTTTATACGGCCCGTACGAGCAGTACTTC. This gives the protein CASSLYGPYEQYF.